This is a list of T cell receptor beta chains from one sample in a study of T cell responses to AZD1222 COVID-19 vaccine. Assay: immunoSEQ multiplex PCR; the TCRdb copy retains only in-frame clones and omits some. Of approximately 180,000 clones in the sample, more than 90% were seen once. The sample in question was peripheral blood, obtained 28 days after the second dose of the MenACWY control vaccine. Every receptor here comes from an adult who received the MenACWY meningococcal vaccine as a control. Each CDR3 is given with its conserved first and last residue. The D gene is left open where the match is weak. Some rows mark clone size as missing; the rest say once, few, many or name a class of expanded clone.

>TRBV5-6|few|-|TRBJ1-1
CASSYDTEAFF
TGTGCCAGCAGCTACGACACTGAAGCTTTCTTT
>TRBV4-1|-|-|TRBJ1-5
CASSRVGEAPQHF
TGCGCCAGCAGCCGGGTGGGGGAGGCCCCCCAGCATTTT
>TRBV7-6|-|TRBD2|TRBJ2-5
CASSFGGREFQETQYF
TGTGCCAGCAGCTTCGGCGGGAGGGAGTTTCAAGAGACCCAGTACTTC
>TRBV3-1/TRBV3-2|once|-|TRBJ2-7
CASSRVGEQYF
TGTGCCAGCAGCCGGGTCGGCGAGCAGTACTTC
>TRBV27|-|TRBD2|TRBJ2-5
CASSSLQRGGQETQYF
TGTGCCAGCAGTTCCCTCCAGCGGGGCGGCCAAGAGACCCAGTACTTC
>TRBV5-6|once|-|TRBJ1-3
CASSLFGRGFGNTIYF
TGTGCCAGCAGCTTGTTTGGCAGGGGATTCGGAAACACCATATATTTT
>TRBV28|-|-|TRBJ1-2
CASSRRYGYTF
TGTGCCAGCAGTCGACGGTATGGCTACACCTTC
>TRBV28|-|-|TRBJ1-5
CASLPLGHQPQHF
TGTGCCAGCTTGCCGTTGGGGCATCAGCCCCAGCATTTT
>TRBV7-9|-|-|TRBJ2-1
CASSSRTRAQFF
TGTGCCAGCAGCTCGCGGACCCGGGCGCAGTTCTTC
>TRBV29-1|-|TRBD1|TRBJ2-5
CSVRDRVQETQYF
TGCAGTGTTCGGGACAGGGTTCAAGAGACCCAGTACTTC
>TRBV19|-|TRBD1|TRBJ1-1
CASSKRGLTEAFF
TGTGCCAGTAGTAAAAGGGGGCTGACTGAAGCTTTCTTT
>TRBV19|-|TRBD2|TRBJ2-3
CASSMRSSGDRTDTQYF
TGTGCCAGTAGTATGAGGTCTAGCGGTGATCGCACAGATACGCAGTATTTT
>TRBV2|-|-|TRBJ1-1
CASYYTEAFF
TGTGCCAGCTACTACACTGAAGCTTTCTTT
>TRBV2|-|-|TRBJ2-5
CASRNQETQYF
TGTGCCAGCAGAAACCAAGAGACCCAGTACTTC
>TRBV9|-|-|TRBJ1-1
CASSVKWADTEAFF
TGTGCCAGCAGCGTAAAGTGGGCGGACACTGAAGCTTTCTTT
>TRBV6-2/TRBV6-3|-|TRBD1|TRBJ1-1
CASSYSGQGDTEAFF
TGTGCCAGCAGTTACTCGGGACAGGGGGACACTGAAGCTTTCTTT
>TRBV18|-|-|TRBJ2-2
CASSPPRGRNTGELFF
TGTGCCAGCTCACCACCCCGGGGGCGCAACACCGGGGAGCTGTTTTTT
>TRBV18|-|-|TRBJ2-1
CASSPQGSTRAYNEQFF
TGTGCCAGCTCACCTCAAGGGTCCACACGGGCCTACAATGAGCAGTTCTTC
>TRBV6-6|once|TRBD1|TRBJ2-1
CASSPGTGAEQFF
TGTGCCAGCAGCCCAGGAACAGGGGCTGAGCAGTTCTTC
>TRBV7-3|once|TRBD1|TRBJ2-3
CASSSGQGDTQYF
TGTGCCAGCAGCTCGGGACAGGGAGATACGCAGTATTTT
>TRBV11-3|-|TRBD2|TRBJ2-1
CASSSGLADANEQFF
TGTGCCAGCAGCTCGGGACTAGCGGATGCCAATGAGCAGTTCTTC
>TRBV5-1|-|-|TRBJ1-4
CASSSGFGWEKLFF
TGCGCCAGCAGCTCCGGCTTCGGCTGGGAAAAACTGTTTTTT
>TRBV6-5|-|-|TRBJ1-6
CASSPQRMSPLHF
TGTGCCAGCAGTCCCCAGAGGATGTCACCCCTCCACTTT
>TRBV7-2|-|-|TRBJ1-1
CASSLGRTITEAFF
TGTGCCAGCAGCTTAGGGCGGACCATCACGGAAGCTTTCTTT
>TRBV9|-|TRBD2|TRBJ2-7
CASSAGLAGATYEQYF
TGTGCCAGCAGCGCCGGACTAGCGGGAGCCACCTACGAGCAGTACTTC
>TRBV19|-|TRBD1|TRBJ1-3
CASSPAGTGGNTIYF
TGTGCCAGTAGCCCCGCCGGGACAGGAGGAAACACCATATATTTT
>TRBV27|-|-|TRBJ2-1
CASRFEAASSYNEQFF
TGTGCCAGCAGATTCGAAGCGGCCAGCTCCTACAATGAGCAGTTCTTC
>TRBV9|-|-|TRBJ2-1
CASSVAQARRGNEQFF
TGTGCCAGCAGCGTAGCACAAGCGCGGAGAGGGAATGAGCAGTTCTTC
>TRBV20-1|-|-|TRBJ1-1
CSASKVGAENTEAFF
TGCAGTGCTAGTAAGGTGGGGGCGGAGAACACTGAAGCTTTCTTT
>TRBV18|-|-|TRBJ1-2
CASSPALPTGNYGYTF
TGTGCCAGCTCCCCCGCCCTACCGACAGGCAACTATGGCTACACCTTC
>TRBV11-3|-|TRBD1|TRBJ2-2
CASSHSTGSRTGELFF
TGTGCCAGCAGCCATTCGACAGGGAGTCGTACCGGGGAGCTGTTTTTT
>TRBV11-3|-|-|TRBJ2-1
CASSLARGVGASEQFF
TGTGCCAGCAGCCTAGCAAGAGGGGTGGGGGCCAGTGAGCAGTTCTTC
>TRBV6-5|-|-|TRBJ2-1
CASSRRTGTSNEQFF
TGTGCCAGCAGTCGCAGAACCGGGACCAGCAATGAGCAGTTCTTC
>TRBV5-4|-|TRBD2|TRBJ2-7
CASSLGLAGQEQYF
TGTGCCAGCAGCTTGGGACTAGCGGGACAAGAGCAGTACTTC
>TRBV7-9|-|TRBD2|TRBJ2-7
CASSLVPGTSGRADYEQYF
TGTGCCAGCAGCTTAGTACCCGGGACTAGCGGGAGGGCGGACTACGAGCAGTACTTC
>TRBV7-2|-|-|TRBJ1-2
CASSPRGRIYGYTF
TGTGCCAGCAGCCCAAGAGGACGGATCTATGGCTACACCTTC
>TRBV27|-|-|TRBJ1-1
CASRPGLAMNTEAFF
TGTGCCAGCAGACCAGGGTTAGCAATGAACACTGAAGCTTTCTTT
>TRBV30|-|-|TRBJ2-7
CAWGTGTPFYEQYF
TGTGCCTGGGGGACTGGAACGCCATTCTACGAGCAGTACTTC
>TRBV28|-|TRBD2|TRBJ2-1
CASRSPGGGYNEQFF
TGTGCCAGCAGATCACCGGGGGGAGGGTACAATGAGCAGTTCTTC
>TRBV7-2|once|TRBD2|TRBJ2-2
CASRTSGLNTGELFF
TGTGCCAGTCGGACTAGCGGACTGAACACCGGGGAGCTGTTTTTT
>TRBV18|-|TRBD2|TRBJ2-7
CASSPRAGGPGEQYF
TGTGCCAGCTCTCCCCGGGCGGGAGGGCCTGGCGAGCAGTACTTC
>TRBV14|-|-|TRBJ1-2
CASSLRGVWGYTF
TGTGCCAGCAGCCTACGCGGGGTTTGGGGCTACACCTTC
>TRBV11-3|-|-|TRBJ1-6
CASSPDSNYSPLHF
TGTGCCAGCAGCCCGGACAGTAATTACTCACCCCTCCACTTT
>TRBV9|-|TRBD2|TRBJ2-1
CASSVATSGSGVYNEQFF
TGTGCCAGCAGCGTAGCTACGAGCGGGAGTGGGGTCTACAATGAGCAGTTCTTC
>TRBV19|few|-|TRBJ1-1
CASSSMGLNTEAFF
TGTGCCAGTAGTTCCATGGGCCTGAACACTGAAGCTTTCTTT
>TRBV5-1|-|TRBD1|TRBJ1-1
CASREDRDTEAFF
TGCGCCAGCAGAGAAGACAGGGACACTGAAGCTTTCTTT